This T cell receptor (beta chain) was found in a study of cytomegalovirus exposure and HLA in healthy donors. General study points: What a later analysis reportedly showed was that an Asian-associated ancestry cluster had fewer N-insertions than the approximately 700-donor mean. Solely CMV serostatus was available to characterize immune exposure. In a later analysis, at a false discovery rate of 0.05, under 20,000 TCR beta sequences were associated with HLA alleles.

A multiplex PCR was run with 60 Vbeta primers and 13 Jbeta primers. Clones were sequenced by immunoSEQ multiplex PCR, and TCRdb holds only the in-frame ones, with some missing. The table lists tens of thousands of clones, 78% of them singletons. Germline V gives CDR1 SGHNT, CDR2 YYREEE (reference sequence). This CDR3 spans 18 amino acids. V lost 3 bases to trimming and J lost 0 bases; unmatched junction nucleotides: 12. Details on this clone: What it recognizes is unknown.

This TCR was sampled from a male donor in good health and CMV-seropositive. This chain joins TRBV5-4 and TRBJ2-5, with 9 positions matching TRBD2. Specimen: PBMCs. The CDR3: CASSSPLGGLAHQETQYF. The CDR3 bases are TGTGCCAGCAGCTCACCACTGGGAGGACTAGCGCACCAAGAGACCCAGTACTTC.